Reported below is one TCR beta chain. It was through 5'RACE template switching that TCR cDNA was made, with a universal primer site and UMIs added. One entry per CDR3 protein results from TCRdb running MiXCR on the 5' RACE reads. This table holds 400,000 or so distinct CDR3 sequences, roughly a sixth found once. The source of the sample is a study of T cells after yellow fever vaccination. Trimming cost V 5 bases and J 3 bases; bases outside gene matches: 5. This CDR3 region has 14 residues. CDR1 and CDR2 (germline): DFQATT, SNEGSKA (reference sequence). The sequences come from PBMCs, collected before the yellow fever booster vaccination. The V call is TRBV20-1, the J call TRBJ2-2, with TRBD1 matching over 8 bases. The TCR was taken from a man aged 18 to 30 who received the YFV17D yellow fever vaccine. Here the CDR3 reads CSARTGWDTGELFF. For the CDR3, the DNA is TGCAGTGCTCGGACAGGGTGGGACACCGGGGAGCTGTTTTTT.